This TCR beta chain was identified in a study of cytomegalovirus exposure and HLA in healthy donors (dated by TCRdb to the late 2010s). A note on the overall study: An earlier analysis of some 550 of the donors reported 276 Gb of sequence data and 117 million unique TCR beta sequences from about 179 million T cells. Roughly 300 gigabases of sequencing data and 75 million to 85 million unique TCR sequences made up an early release that covered fewer than 650 HLA-typed donors. The genetic ancestry cluster associated with self-reported Caucasian donors included over 65% of the roughly 400 genotyped donors. The aim of the study was to test whether cataloging public T cell receptors could identify signatures of past pathogen exposure. The study profiled the T cell repertoires of approximately 700 subjects by immunosequencing and related them to cytomegalovirus serostatus. Along with the approximately 700-subject first cohort, a separate validation cohort of around 120 different subjects was used. To predict cytomegalovirus infection status, the study brought together high-throughput TCR immunosequencing, statistical association of individual TCRs with disease status, and machine learning. To study patterns of TCR occurrence, a later analysis re-analyzed previously published TCR beta repertoires from 550 to 800 donors and added high-resolution HLA genotyping. Rather than drawing on any new phenotypic data, the later analysis identified candidate immune exposures from TCR beta sequences and the way those sequences occurred across donors. An earlier analysis of some 500 of the donors used high-throughput TCR beta sequencing to judge whether each TCR beta V gene segment behaved as functional or pseudogenic. Donor age, sex, ethnicity and CMV serostatus were collected together with the repertoire data. In a later genetic analysis, genome-wide SNP genotypes for about three fifths of the roughly 670 donors were used, and that subset was treated as a discovery cohort. All discovery cohort repertoires had been generated using a single sequencing platform. Both class I and class II loci were covered by HLA typing, at four-digit resolution. Typing coverage varied by locus: roughly 629-640 donors for A, B, C, DRB1 and DQB1; roughly 510 for DQA1; about 590 for DPA1; roughly 450 for DPB1. Four or five DR-DQ haplotypes were handled as single units for association and clustering, since linkage in the cohort was strong. Among roughly 400 genotyped donors of the cohort, an average of about 220,000 unique TCR beta nucleotide sequences was sequenced per donor, of which 15% to 20% were non-productive.

As regards this clone: This clone's antigen is unknown.

The cohort was made up of around 720 healthy bone marrow donors. At the time of sampling, all cohort members were nominally healthy, though unrecorded immune exposures were likely present. The donor tested CMV seronegative and was one of the 352 seronegative cohort members. Each donor provided a peripheral blood sample, and peripheral blood mononuclear cells were used for TCR beta sequencing. Genomic DNA was extracted from the blood cell samples with the Qiagen DNeasy Blood Extraction Kit. Here is what the overall study found, with its caveats: CMV serostatus was the only immune exposure information available for the cohort. Correlated functional status among segregating V segments might be attributable to linkage disequilibrium, but an unknown experimental factor could not be ruled out. In a later analysis, several top co-occurrence clusters were reported to appear linked to parvovirus B19, influenza, CMV and Epstein-Barr virus. Across donors, most TCR sequences were observed very rarely, whereas some public TCRs were present in many individuals. The 87-base-pair reads could not distinguish some IMGT-functional V segments, including TRBV6-2 and TRBV6-3, so those segments were excluded. A further reported finding was that TCR beta sequences accurately predicted the HLA-A and HLA-B alleles for most subjects in the first cohort. In this cohort, only TCR beta chains were sequenced, and detectable features were limited by the absence of alpha or paired-chain data. Three of the identified cytomegalovirus-associated TCR beta chains were confirmed in vitro to be specific for cytomegalovirus antigens. Strong co-occurrence of HLA alleles, especially DR and DQ, made assigning TCR associations to individual alleles difficult. Sequencing depth was assumed to be roughly uniform across donors in the presence/absence analyses, though that assumption may not hold. Cytomegalovirus status was reported to be diagnosed by the classifier with high specificity and sensitivity in both the original and validation cohorts. About 17 rarely observed V segments, including chromosome 9 orphons, were excluded from the earlier analysis of some 590 of the donors because counts were too low. The sequencing pipeline was judged likely to have produced a cluster of highly shared sequence variants as a technical artifact. Because HLA typing was unavailable for some donors at each locus, only the typed subset was used in association tests. Specific HLA alleles were associated with 16,951 TCR beta sequences at a false discovery rate of 0.05 in a later analysis. A later analysis found that most CMV-associated TCR beta chains appeared HLA-restricted, with HLA associations seemingly driven largely by CMV exposure. In the study, approximately 150 TCR beta chains were listed as associated with cytomegalovirus. The authors suggested that the approach could potentially be extended to other disease states and immunological phenotypes. An earlier analysis of 450 to 750 of the donors showed that most TCR beta V segments appeared in productive rearrangements either about 90% or about 30% of the time, which broadly matched IMGT annotations. A later analysis found that HLA-associated TCR beta chains were more clonally expanded and had lower generation probabilities than equally common non-associated chains. A later genetic analysis associated a missense DCLRE1C variant with V-gene and J-gene trimming of TCR beta chains, and an independent cohort replicated the association. Compared with the roughly 670-donor mean, donors in an Asian-associated ancestry cluster had fewer N-insertions in productive TCRs, according to a later genetic analysis. In a later analysis, the rate of TCR association differed among HLA loci, with DRB1 alleles having the most associated TCRs and HLA-C alleles having the fewest.

Library creation used the immunoSEQ multiplex PCR assay. For the multiplex PCR, a mixture combining 60 forward primers for TCR Vbeta segments and 13 reverse primers for TCR Jbeta segments was used. Amplification of the CDR3 region of rearranged TCR beta genes was performed with a multiplex PCR assay on genomic DNA. Amplified TCR beta libraries were sequenced as 87-base-pair reads on the Illumina HiSeq System. For the original study's pipeline: A later analysis tallied 75 million to 95 million unique TCR beta chains across the 700 or so repertoires, and about 12 million of those chains were shared by two or more donors. Raw reads were error-corrected and collapsed into unique sequences with a nearest-neighbor algorithm that merged closely related sequences to remove PCR and sequencing errors. Alignment of CDR3 sequences to IMGT reference sequences was used to assign V, D and J gene segments. For a sequence to be retained, a match of at least six nucleotides to both a V gene segment and a J gene segment was required. A rearrangement counted as productive if the CDR3 had no stop codons and remained in frame with V and J, and every other rearrangement counted as non-productive. CDR3 was defined by IMGT convention, running from the second conserved V-encoded cysteine to the conserved J-encoded phenylalanine. Sequences without an unambiguous match to a single V gene segment were excluded from the earlier analysis of almost 600 of the donors. An earlier analysis of a few hundred of the donors classified V segments as functional when productive rearrangements were above 56.7% and as segregating when the standard deviation between donors was above 5%. A statistical classification framework was built for diagnosing cytomegalovirus status from the catalog of TCR beta chain sequences. A later analysis assigned V and J genes by comparing TCR nucleotide sequences with IMGT/GENE-DB human TR gene sequences. Using the TCRdist pipeline, a later analysis assigned CDR3 sequences along with most-parsimonious VDJ recombination scenarios. In a later analysis, each TCR beta chain was defined by its CDR3 amino acid sequence together with its V-gene family, and reads lacking a unique V-gene family were excluded. A later analysis removed 500 to 600 highly shared, low-generation-probability nucleotide sequences to deal with suspected cross-contamination and a sequencing artifact. For each public chain, a later analysis derived a clonal expansion index from normalized ranks of inferred template counts within each repertoire. Generation probabilities in a later analysis came from a VDJ recombination model fitted to out-of-frame rearrangements, and those results were checked against IGoR. A later analysis scored TCR-TCR, TCR-HLA and TCR-CMV co-occurrence with hypergeometric tests, applying a repertoire-size bias correction to TCR pairs. In a later analysis, false discovery rates were estimated by permuting HLA or CMV assignments 20 times. In a later analysis, co-occurring TCRs were grouped with DBSCAN, and TCRdist sequence similarity was added when clustering was performed within HLA-allele-positive subsets. Co-occurrence clustering excluded repertoires with fewer than 30,000 or more than 120,000 public chains, plus five with anomalous nucleotide sharing. Sourced from immuneACCESS, this table was stored by TCRdb with only in-frame sequences that have V and J called. A share of the clones is absent; for the studies checked, an unresolved V gene accounts for under half, and the remainder has no known explanation. That table is the source of V, J and clone size, and D and trimming were worked out from the DNA. The table for this sample lists roughly 110,000 clones. Clones ranked in the top ten supply more than 3.5% of the sample.

Spanning cysteine to phenylalanine, the CDR3 consists of 13 amino acids. Here the CDR3 DNA is all that survives: 39 bases in frame from base 1. V drops 3 bases and J drops 7 bases, leaving 9 bases in between. Taken from the germline V gene (reference sequence), the CDR1 and CDR2 loops are LNHNV and YYDKDF. The origin of this receptor is a man aged 25-45 years in good health and CMV-seronegative. The V and J genes are TRBV15 and TRBJ1-4; possibly the D gene is TRBD1, per 6 matching bases. The specimen sequenced was PBMCs. DNA sequence: TGTGCCACCAGCAGGGGAGGGGGTGAAAAACTGTTTTTT. Its translation is CATSRGGGEKLFF.